A single sample gave rise to the 28 T cell receptor beta chains below, sequenced in a study of control samples from healthy donors and cancer patients. The data were produced by immunoSEQ multiplex PCR, yet TCRdb's version contains in-frame clones alone and is incomplete. The sample holds about 80,000 clones, 75% to 85% seen once. Sequencing input: PBMCs. The receptors stem from a man in his sixties with head and neck cancer.

The chain has TRBV7-2 and TRBJ2-6; D ambiguous. The CDR3 sequence is 16 residues long. Germline CDR1 and CDR2: SGHTA and FQGNSA. Trimming removed 2 bases at V and 1 base at J, with 9 bases between. CDR3 amino acids: CASSLTLPSGANVLTF. The CDR3 DNA sequence: TGTGCCAGCAGCTTAACGCTCCCTTCTGGGGCCAACGTCCTGACTTTC.

This chain uses TRBV5-1 with TRBJ2-7; 8 nucleotides agree with TRBD1. Trimming took 2 bases from V and 5 from J; bases not matched to a gene: 9. The germline V gene has CDR1 SGHRS and CDR2 YFSETQ. The CDR3 has 15 amino acids. The CDR3 coding sequence is TGCGCCAGCAGCTTAAAGACAGGGGATGGAAACGAGCAGTACTTC. Encoded protein: CASSLKTGDGNEQYF.

This clone was seen only once. This chain connects TRBV5-1 to TRBJ2-5; no reliable D call. This CDR3 has 16 residues. The germline CDR1 and CDR2 sequences are SGHRS and YFSETQ. The ends were cut back, 3 bases at V and 1 base at J, with 16 bases in the middle. Here the CDR3 reads CASSSPTQPAQETQYF. DNA of the CDR3: TGCGCCAGCAGCTCTCCGACTCAGCCCGCCCAAGAGACCCAGTACTTC.

The genes are TRBV10-3 and TRBJ2-1; 10 nucleotides align to TRBD1. J lost 6 bases, V lost 7 bases, and 12 bases had no gene match. Germline values: CDR1 ENHRY, CDR2 SYGVKD. The CDR3 spans 16 residues. The DNA for the CDR3 is TGTGCCATCAATTCACCCGGGACAGGGGCAGGCAATGAGCAGTTCTTC. Translated: CAINSPGTGAGNEQFF.

The chain couples TRBV4-1 to TRBJ1-3, with D possibly matching TRBD1 (5 bases). V was pared by 4 bases and J by 3 bases, with 10 bases between. This CDR3 is 14 amino acids long. The germline V gene has CDR1 MGHRA and CDR2 YSYEKL. The CDR3 DNA is TGCGCCAGCAGCCTCCTCGGGGGTGGAAACACCATATATTTT. As protein: CASSLLGGGNTIYF.

The chain has TRBV1 and TRBJ1-3; the tabulated D call, TRBD1, remains unverified against the DNA. TRBV1 is classified as a pseudogene. The CDR3 sequence is 17 residues long. The CDR3 reads CTSSLKTGGNSGNTIYF. As DNA, the CDR3 is TGCACCAGCAGCCTTAAGACAGGGGGGAATTCTGGAAACACCATATATTTT.

This clone has a count of ten or more. This rearrangement joins TRBV4-1 to TRBJ2-1, with 8 bases lining up with TRBD2. The CDR3 has 19 residues. The J segment lost 4 bases and the V segment lost 1 base, leaving 15 bases of the junction unmatched. Germline V gives CDR1 MGHRA, CDR2 YSYEKL. In nucleotides, the CDR3 is TGCGCCAGCAGCCAAGCGGTCATAAGAACAGGGACTAGATACAATGAGCAGTTCTTC. Encoded protein: CASSQAVIRTGTRYNEQFF.

V gene TRBV21-1 combines with J gene TRBJ2-3; TRBD2 is the table's D call, not checked against the DNA. TRBV21-1 is a known pseudogene. This CDR3 is 18 amino acids long. This CDR3 reads CASSKSTQGTFYTDTQYF. In DNA, the CDR3 is TGTGCCAGCAGCAAATCTACCCAAGGGACTTTCTACACAGATACGCAGTATTTT.

This chain links TRBV5-1 with TRBJ2-2; D remains ambiguous. Trimming took off 0 bases at V and 0 bases at J, with 6 bases between the two ends. CDR1 and CDR2 (germline): SGHRS, YFSETQ. CDR3 length: 15 amino acids. In DNA, the CDR3 is TGCGCCAGCAGCTTGGGTTGGGCGAACACCGGGGAGCTGTTTTTT. This translates into CASSLGWANTGELFF.

The rearrangement links TRBV4-1 to TRBJ1-6; tentative D call: TRBD1 (5 bases). The CDR3 consists of 14 residues. Trimming left V 0 bases short and J 9 bases short, with 9 bases between. In germline, CDR1 is MGHRA, CDR2 YSYEKL. The CDR3 sequence is CASSQDPGGSPLHF. The CDR3 DNA sequence: TGCGCCAGCAGCCAAGATCCTGGGGGTTCACCCCTCCACTTT.

The chain employs TRBV27 and TRBJ1-2; TRBD1 is a possible D gene (6 bases). The CDR3 loop spans 13 amino acids. Trimming removed 8 bases from V and 4 bases from J, with 14 bases in between. CDR1 MNHEY and CDR2 SMNVEV come from the germline V gene (reference sequence). CDR3 nucleotide sequence: TGTGCCAGCGCGCGGGACAATGGCTATGGCTACACCTTC. Amino acid sequence: CASARDNGYGYTF.

The V call is TRBV10-1, the J call TRBJ1-1; D is possibly TRBD1 (6 bases). The CDR3 loop spans 15 amino acids. Deletions cut 2 bases from V and 1 base from J, with 11 bases between. The germline CDR1 and CDR2 sequences are WNHNN and SYGVQD (reference sequence). The DNA for the CDR3 is TGCGCCAGCAGTGAGACAGGGCGGTCGAACACTGAAGCTTTCTTT. Encoded protein: CASSETGRSNTEAFF.

The chain links TRBV7-9 to TRBJ2-2; D perhaps matches TRBD1 (6 bases). The CDR3 covers 15 residues. Germline values: CDR1 SEHNR, CDR2 FQNEAQ (reference sequence). The ends were cut back, 6 bases at V and 3 bases at J, with 14 bases in the middle. The CDR3: CASSYSTGYTGELFF. The DNA of the CDR3 is TGTGCCAGCAGTTATTCAACAGGGTACACCGGGGAGCTGTTTTTT.

V gene TRBV30 combines with J gene TRBJ2-3; D gene unclear. CDR1 is GTSNPN, CDR2 SVGIG, per germline (reference sequence). There are 14 residues in the CDR3. V was trimmed by 2 bases and J by 3 bases, leaving 12 bases between them. The CDR3 DNA sequence: TGTGCCTGGAGTTATCTAGTCTCTACAGATACGCAGTATTTT. This encodes CAWSYLVSTDTQYF. Together with reference TRBV30 and TRBJ2-3, the CDR3 gives the full variable domain: SQTIHQWPATLVQPVGSPLSLECTVEGTSNPNLYWYRQAAGRGLQLLFYSVGIGQISSEVPQNLSASRPQDRQFILSSKKLLLSDSGFYLCAWSYLVSTDTQYFGPGTRLTVL.

The gene calls are TRBV28 and TRBJ1-2; D uncertain. Germline CDR1 is MDHEN and CDR2 is SYDVKM. The CDR3 has 12 residues. The germline V and J ends were trimmed by 8 bases and 6 bases, with 13 bases remaining between them. The chain's CDR3 is CASGKVGDGYTF. The CDR3 DNA reads TGTGCCAGCGGAAAGGTGGGCGATGGCTACACCTTC.

In its sample, this clone was seen once. V and J are TRBV27 and TRBJ2-7, with D hard to call. The CDR3 is 13 residues long. Trimming took 5 bases from V and 0 from J, leaving 8 bases between them. Per germline, CDR1 MNHEY and CDR2 SMNVEV (reference sequence). CDR3 residues: CASSPGASYEQYF. CDR3 bases: TGTGCCAGCAGTCCCGGTGCCTCCTACGAGCAGTACTTC.

The chain couples TRBV9 to TRBJ2-7; 10 bases fit TRBD1. V shed 0 bases, J shed 3 bases, and the junction held 0 bases outside the gene matches. The CDR3 is 14 amino acids. Germline CDR1 is SGDLS and CDR2 is YYNGEE. This CDR3 is CASSVGDRGYEQYF. DNA of the CDR3: TGTGCCAGCAGCGTAGGGGACAGGGGCTACGAGCAGTACTTC.

This chain's CDR3 is CASSTDRSNIQYF. The CDR3 DNA follows: TGTGCCAGTAGCACGGACAGGAGCAACATTCAGTACTTC. J is TRBJ2-4 and V is TRBV19; 7 nucleotides agree with TRBD1. This CDR3 spans 13 amino acids. V was pared by 6 bases and J by 7 bases, with 6 bases of the junction left unmatched. Per the germline V gene, CDR1 is LNHDA and CDR2 is SQIVND (reference sequence).

The V call is TRBV19, the J call TRBJ2-5; no clear D gene. This CDR3 is built from 14 residues. V was trimmed by 0 bases and J by 5 bases, leaving 10 bases between them. Germline V lookup: CDR1 LNHDA, CDR2 SQIVND (reference sequence). The CDR3 bases are TGTGCCAGTAGTATAGATCTAGAAGGGGAGACCCAGTACTTC. Its translation is CASSIDLEGETQYF.

The chain carries TRBV3-1 (or the pseudogene TRBV3-2) and TRBJ1-6; TRBD1 is a possible D gene (6 bases). From germline, CDR1 is LGHDT and CDR2 YNNKEL (reference sequence). V lost 3 bases to trimming and J lost 6 bases, with 9 bases between them. The CDR3 totals 14 residues. The CDR3, as DNA: TGTGCCAGCAGCCACGGACAGTTTAATTCACCCCTCCACTTT. Translated: CASSHGQFNSPLHF.

Written as DNA, the CDR3 is TGTGCCATCAGCCTAGCTAGCGGGGGCAGCACAGATACGCAGTATTTT. Amino acids: CAISLASGGSTDTQYF. J is TRBJ2-3 and V is TRBV10-3, with 10 bases matching TRBD2. The CDR3 contains 16 residues. Germline-derived CDR1 and CDR2 are ENHRY and SYGVKD. The trim removed 6 bases at V and 0 bases at J, leaving 6 bases unmatched.

The chain links TRBV6-1 to TRBJ1-1; 7 nucleotides match TRBD1. CDR1 and CDR2 from the germline V gene are MNHNS and SASEGT. The CDR3 runs 14 residues. V was pared by 3 bases and J by 3 bases, with 4 bases of the junction left unmatched. The CDR3 sequence is CASSEVQGDTEAFF. CDR3 nucleotide sequence: TGTGCCAGCAGTGAGGTCCAGGGGGACACTGAAGCTTTCTTT.

The chain links TRBV6-1 to TRBJ2-7, with a tentative D call TRBD2 (6 bases). The CDR3 is 17 residues long. The V gene's germline CDR1 is MNHNS and CDR2 SASEGT. V was pared by 1 base and J by 4 bases, with 20 bases between. CDR3 amino acids: CASSEEGGEDGIYEQYF. Here the CDR3 DNA reads TGTGCCAGCAGTGAAGAGGGCGGGGAAGACGGAATTTACGAGCAGTACTTC.

The chain carries TRBV19 and TRBJ1-5; D might be TRBD1 (6 bases). The CDR3 extends over 15 amino acids. CDR1 is LNHDA and CDR2 is SQIVND in the germline V gene (reference sequence). V lost 2 bases to trimming and J lost 4 bases, with 12 bases between them. CDR3 DNA sequence: TGTGCCAGTAGTATATTATCGGGGGCAAATCAGCCCCAGCATTTT. Translating it yields CASSILSGANQPQHF.

V usage is TRBV5-1 and J usage is TRBJ1-1; 7 bases are shared with TRBD1. Germline values: CDR1 SGHRS, CDR2 YFSETQ. The CDR3 has 15 residues. V lost 2 bases and J lost 3; bases outside the gene matches: 7. CDR3 region: CASSLGGTSHTEAFF. As DNA, the CDR3 is TGCGCCAGCAGCTTAGGGGGCACGTCGCACACTGAAGCTTTCTTT.

This chain links TRBV5-1 with TRBJ2-6; D is possibly TRBD2 (6 bases). Trimming stripped 4 bases from V and 0 bases from J, with 17 bases between. CDR3 length: 18 residues. CDR1 SGHRS and CDR2 YFSETQ come from the germline V gene. CDR3 bases: TGCGCCAGCAGCCAACCGCCGGGACTTCCCTCTGGGGCCAACGTCCTGACTTTC. Translating gives CASSQPPGLPSGANVLTF.

This rearrangement joins TRBV3-1 (or the pseudogene TRBV3-2) to TRBJ2-7; TRBD2 matches at 12 bases. There are 17 residues in the CDR3. Germline assignment: CDR1 LGHDT and CDR2 YNNKEL (reference sequence). The ends lost 0 bases at V and 6 bases at J; junction bases unmatched: 9. The CDR3 spells CASSQDLLAGGRGEQYF. For the CDR3, the DNA is TGTGCCAGCAGCCAAGATTTACTAGCGGGGGGCCGTGGCGAGCAGTACTTC.

This clone was seen a single time. The chain joins TRBV5-1 to TRBJ1-2, with D maybe TRBD1 (5 bases). This CDR3 is 17 amino acids long. V lost 4 bases and J 5 bases, leaving 24 bases between the germline ends. Germline V gives CDR1 SGHRS, CDR2 YFSETQ. The CDR3 protein is CASSPGGTGVRWYGYTF. CDR3 sequence (DNA): TGCGCCAGCAGCCCCGGCGGGACCGGGGTAAGATGGTATGGCTACACCTTC.